These T cell receptor beta chains were read from a single sample in a study of T cell responses to AZD1222 COVID-19 vaccine. Sequencing was performed with immunoSEQ multiplex PCR; in TCRdb, only in-frame clones are kept and a portion is missing. The repertoire holds nearly 110,000 clones, with about 89% as singletons. The starting material was peripheral blood, obtained on day 0 of AZD1222 vaccination. The receptors derive from an adult in good health. The CDR3 runs from the conserved cysteine through the conserved F or W. A D gene is named only where the DNA matches it firmly. The size of a clone is reported for some rows only, either as once, few or many, or as a class for expanded clones.

V	J	length	D	size	CDR3	DNA
TRBV7-9	TRBJ1-1	15	NA	NA	CASSLAGLQNTEAFF	TGTGCCAGCAGCTTAGCTGGCCTCCAGAACACTGAAGCTTTCTTT
TRBV7-2	TRBJ1-2	16	NA	NA	CASSPSWGLGEYGYTF	TGTGCCAGCAGCCCGAGTTGGGGGCTTGGGGAGTATGGCTACACCTTC
TRBV5-4	TRBJ2-2	16	NA	many	CASSSRPPPNTGELFF	TGTGCCAGCAGCTCGCGACCCCCGCCGAACACCGGGGAGCTGTTTTTT
TRBV15	TRBJ1-5	15	NA	NA	CATSREAVSNQPQHF	TGTGCCACCAGCAGAGAGGCGGTCAGCAATCAGCCCCAGCATTTT
TRBV10-3	TRBJ1-3	14	TRBD1	NA	CAINPGTGGNTIYF	TGTGCCATCAATCCCGGGACAGGAGGAAACACCATATATTTT
TRBV28	TRBJ2-5	14	NA	NA	CASMLNGGQETQYF	TGTGCCAGCATGTTAAATGGGGGGCAAGAGACCCAGTACTTC
TRBV7-3	TRBJ2-3	14	NA	NA	CASSPTYSTDTQYF	TGTGCCAGCAGCCCGACTTATAGCACAGATACGCAGTATTTT
TRBV5-1	TRBJ2-3	18	NA	NA	CASSLGYRTTWYPDTQYF	TGCGCCAGCAGCTTGGGTTACCGGACAACTTGGTATCCAGATACGCAGTATTTT
TRBV29-1	TRBJ2-1	11	NA	NA	CSVEDPREQFF	TGCAGCGTTGAAGATCCCCGGGAGCAGTTCTTC
TRBV7-2	TRBJ2-2	15	NA	few	CASSPPSGGTGELFF	TGTGCCAGCAGCCCACCGAGTGGGGGCACCGGGGAGCTGTTTTTT
TRBV7-2	TRBJ2-7	15	TRBD2	NA	CASKRGLAGDHEQYF	TGTGCCAGCAAGCGCGGGCTAGCGGGAGATCACGAGCAGTACTTC
TRBV5-1	TRBJ1-4	15	NA	few	CASSFTGSHREKLFF	TGCGCCAGCAGCTTCACGGGCTCGCATCGAGAAAAACTGTTTTTT
TRBV18	TRBJ1-2	17	TRBD1	NA	CASSPKQGARAYYGYTF	TGTGCCAGCTCACCTAAACAGGGGGCGAGGGCCTACTATGGCTACACCTTC
TRBV6-5	TRBJ2-1	13	TRBD2	NA	CASRLAGDGEQFF	TGTGCCAGTCGTCTAGCGGGAGATGGGGAGCAGTTCTTC
TRBV19	TRBJ1-5	14	NA	NA	CASSLPGEGQPQHF	TGTGCCAGTAGCCTCCCAGGGGAGGGTCAGCCCCAGCATTTT
TRBV27	TRBJ1-3	13	NA	NA	CASSSGTRSTIYF	TGTGCCAGCAGTTCAGGAACGCGGAGCACCATATATTTT
TRBV19	TRBJ1-2	15	NA	NA	CASSILAGMSYGYTF	TGTGCCAGTAGTATATTGGCAGGGATGTCCTATGGCTACACCTTC
TRBV5-5	TRBJ1-1	14	NA	NA	CASSRDNPYTEAFF	TGTGCCAGCAGCCGGGACAACCCTTACACTGAAGCTTTCTTT
TRBV18	TRBJ2-7	15	NA	NA	CASSPPAGASYEQYF	TGTGCCAGCTCACCACCGGCAGGAGCCTCCTACGAGCAGTACTTC
TRBV30	TRBJ1-4	13	NA	NA	CAWRERELRKLFF	TGTGCCTGGAGGGAAAGGGAACTGAGAAAACTGTTTTTT
TRBV19	TRBJ1-4	14	NA	few	CASSVQNSNEKLFF	TGTGCCAGTAGTGTCCAGAACTCTAATGAAAAACTGTTTTTT
TRBV3-1/TRBV3-2	TRBJ1-2	15	TRBD1	NA	CASSPSDRGNYGYTF	TGTGCCAGCAGCCCATCGGACAGGGGGAACTATGGCTACACCTTC
TRBV6-5	TRBJ1-6	15	TRBD1	NA	CASRPQTGEGSPLHF	TGTGCCAGCAGACCTCAGACAGGGGAGGGCTCACCCCTCCACTTT
TRBV2	TRBJ2-5	13	NA	NA	CASSGTFLETQYF	TGTGCCAGCAGTGGAACGTTTTTGGAGACCCAGTACTTC
TRBV29-1	TRBJ2-7	13	NA	NA	CSVYVAGTHEQYF	TGCAGCGTTTACGTGGCGGGGACCCACGAGCAGTACTTC
TRBV7-2	TRBJ1-1	14	NA	NA	CASSPIDGRTEAFF	TGTGCCAGCAGCCCGATTGATGGGAGGACTGAAGCTTTCTTT
TRBV6-1	TRBJ1-2	14	NA	NA	CASSDRPGLYGYTF	TGTGCCAGCAGTGATCGACCAGGACTCTATGGCTACACCTTC
TRBV19	TRBJ2-7	12	NA	NA	CASKGPSYEQYF	TGTGCCAGTAAGGGCCCCTCCTACGAGCAGTACTTC
TRBV11-2	TRBJ2-3	19	TRBD2	NA	CASSLAPGLAGGSTDTQYF	TGTGCCAGCAGCTTAGCGCCAGGACTAGCGGGAGGTAGCACAGATACGCAGTATTTT
TRBV18	TRBJ1-1	16	NA	NA	CASSPPRKGLGDEAFF	TGTGCCAGCTCACCACCTAGAAAGGGGCTCGGGGATGAAGCTTTCTTT
TRBV6-2/TRBV6-3	TRBJ2-7	16	TRBD2	NA	CASSPTLAESSYEQYF	TGTGCCAGCAGCCCCACACTAGCGGAGAGCTCCTACGAGCAGTACTTC
TRBV28	TRBJ1-1	14	NA	once	CASSLGPGRTEAFF	TGTGCCAGCAGTTTAGGTCCTGGGCGGACTGAAGCTTTCTTT
TRBV9	TRBJ1-2	17	NA	NA	CASSVATWGSSNYGYTF	TGTGCCAGCAGCGTAGCTACCTGGGGCAGCTCAAACTATGGCTACACCTTC
TRBV6-6	TRBJ2-1	11	NA	NA	CASRRGGEQFF	TGTGCCAGCAGGAGAGGGGGGGAGCAGTTCTTC
TRBV28	TRBJ1-3	17	TRBD1	NA	CASRTGGQPVGGNTIYF	TGTGCCAGCCGGACAGGGGGCCAACCTGTCGGGGGAAACACCATATATTTT